The next 26 T cell receptor beta chains were all read from a single sample in a study of T-cell reconstitution after alpha-beta-depleted transplantation in children. Preparation of the TCRbeta library used unique molecular identifiers. TCRdb re-called the PCR reads with MiXCR, one entry per CDR3 protein. The data show hundreds of thousands of distinct CDR3 sequences, about 12% seen once. The sample here was PBMCs, taken before TCRalphabeta/CD19-depleted stem cell transplant. The receptors shown here come from a girl aged 2 to 10 with congenital amegakaryocytic thrombocytopenia, due to receive a stem cell transplant.

In this sample, this clonotype turned up a few times. The chain combines TRBV7-9 with TRBJ2-1; D uncertain. V was cut by 1 base and J by 0 bases, with 10 bases left in between. The CDR3 has 16 amino acids. Germline V gene data show CDR1 as SEHNR and CDR2 as FQNEAQ (reference sequence). CDR3 DNA: TGTGCCAGCAGCTTAGTTGGCGGCTTCTCCTACAATGAGCAGTTCTTC. Its protein is CASSLVGGFSYNEQFF.

The table lists this clonotype with many counts. The gene calls are TRBV7-9 and TRBJ1-2, with D uncertain. This CDR3 has 13 amino acids. The germline CDR1 and CDR2 sequences are SEHNR and FQNEAQ (reference sequence). Between the trimmed V and J ends, which lost 1 base and 8 bases, there was a span of 11 bases. For the CDR3, the DNA is TGTGCCAGCAGCTTAGACGGGATTAACGGCTACACCTTC. Its protein is CASSLDGINGYTF.

This clonotype was seen ten or more times. CDR3 protein: CSLIPLSGSRPYEQYF. CDR3 nucleotide sequence: TGCAGCCTTATCCCCCTTAGCGGGAGTAGGCCCTACGAGCAGTACTTC. The rearrangement uses TRBV20-1 and TRBJ2-7; 9 bases line up with TRBD2. The CDR3 is made up of 16 amino acids. The germline V gene has CDR1 DFQATT and CDR2 SNEGSKA (reference sequence).

This clonotype was detected many times. V gene TRBV29-1 combines with J gene TRBJ1-1; no firm D call. The CDR3 length is 11 residues. The V end lost 5 bases, the J end lost 3 bases, and 7 bases lay between the germline ends. Germline V CDR1 and CDR2: SQVTM, ANQGSEA. In DNA form, the CDR3 reads TGCAGCGTTAGTGTTTACACTGAAGCTTTCTTT. Translation: CSVSVYTEAFF.

This clonotype showed up many times. The genes are TRBV20-1 and TRBJ1-1, with D unresolved. The CDR3 spans 11 residues. V gave up 6 bases and J gave up 3 bases, with 8 bases separating them. CDR1 is DFQATT, CDR2 SNEGSKA, per germline (reference sequence). The CDR3 DNA is TGCAGTGCCGGGTGGGACACTGAAGCTTTCTTT. It codes for CSAGWDTEAFF.

This clonotype was found many times. CDR3 residues: CSAKRRLVFGSYEQYF. The CDR3 coding sequence is TGCAGTGCTAAGCGACGACTAGTTTTTGGGTCCTACGAGCAGTACTTC. J is TRBJ2-7 and V is TRBV20-1; D perhaps matches TRBD2 (6 bases). From germline, CDR1 is DFQATT and CDR2 SNEGSKA (reference sequence). Between the trimmed V and J ends, which lost 4 bases and 1 base, there was a span of 20 bases. The CDR3 length is 16 residues.

There are many counts of this clonotype. CDR3 protein: CASSYGQGDGYTF. CDR3 coding DNA: TGTGCCAGCAGTTACGGACAGGGGGATGGCTACACCTTC. The rearrangement joins TRBV6-6 to TRBJ1-2; TRBD1 matches at 10 bases. CDR3 length equals 13 residues. In germline, CDR1 is MNHNY, CDR2 SVGAGI (reference sequence). V dropped 2 bases and J dropped 6; count of bases not matched to a gene: 0.

V is TRBV14 and J is TRBJ2-1, with 9 bases aligning to TRBD1. The V segment lost 0 bases and the J segment 14 bases; nucleotides outside the gene matches: 8. In germline, CDR1 is SGHDN, CDR2 FVKESK. The CDR3 loop spans 14 amino acids. This CDR3 is CASSQDRGQGREFF. In DNA, the CDR3 is TGTGCCAGCAGCCAAGATAGGGGACAGGGCCGCGAGTTCTTC.

This clonotype has at least ten counts. V usage is TRBV28 and J usage is TRBJ2-2, with D perhaps being TRBD1 or TRBD2 (6 bases each). Per germline, CDR1 MDHEN and CDR2 SYDVKM. The CDR3 covers 17 residues. The ends were cut back, 3 bases at V and 2 bases at J, with 16 bases in the middle. The CDR3 loop reads CASSFSPKGGNTGELFF. Here the CDR3 DNA reads TGTGCCAGCAGTTTTTCCCCTAAGGGGGGTAACACCGGGGAGCTGTTTTTT. Looking up the rest from reference TRBV28 and TRBJ2-2 gives the full variable domain: DVKVTQSSRYLVKRTGEKVFLECVQDMDHENMFWYRQDPGLGLRLIYFSYDVKMKEKGDIPEGYSVSREKKERFSLILESASTNQTSMYLCASSFSPKGGNTGELFFGEGSRLTVL.

This clonotype was counted at least ten times. V gene TRBV28 combines with J gene TRBJ2-3, with D possibly being TRBD1 or TRBD2 (5 bases each). CDR3 length: 14 amino acids. Germline values: CDR1 MDHEN, CDR2 SYDVKM. Trimming left V 5 bases short and J 2 bases short, with 11 bases between. As DNA, the CDR3 is TGTGCCAGCAGTCCCTTGGGGGACACAGATACGCAGTATTTT. It is translated as CASSPLGDTDTQYF. The variable domain in full, with the rest retrieved from reference TRBV28 and TRBJ2-3, is DVKVTQSSRYLVKRTGEKVFLECVQDMDHENMFWYRQDPGLGLRLIYFSYDVKMKEKGDIPEGYSVSREKKERFSLILESASTNQTSMYLCASSPLGDTDTQYFGPGTRLTVL.

The chain joins TRBV12-3 or TRBV12-4 to TRBJ2-3, with a possible D match to TRBD1 (6 bases). The CDR3 length is 16 residues. V was trimmed by 6 bases and J by 8 bases, leaving 24 bases between them. The DNA of the CDR3 is TGTGCCAGCAGCTCAGAGAGGGGGACCCCCAGTGGTACGCAGTATTTT. Amino acid sequence: CASSSERGTPSGTQYF.

This clonotype was recorded a few times. The genes are TRBV29-1 and TRBJ1-1, with D possibly being TRBD1 (6 bases). Germline CDR1 is SQVTM and CDR2 is ANQGSEA. V was clipped by 4 bases and J by 3 bases, with 15 bases between them. This CDR3 region has 14 residues. CDR3 nucleotide sequence: TGCAGCGTTGTTCTTACGGGGGCCCACACTGAAGCTTTCTTT. Translating it yields CSVVLTGAHTEAFF.

This chain joins TRBV5-1 and TRBJ2-5, with 11 bases identical to TRBD2. This CDR3 has 16 residues. Losses at the gene ends were 2 bases for V and 5 bases for J; bases not matched to a gene: 8. Germline CDR1 and CDR2: SGHRS and YFSETQ. The CDR3 reads CASSFARLAGIETQYF. CDR3 bases: TGCGCCAGCAGCTTCGCGCGACTAGCGGGGATCGAGACCCAGTACTTC.

This clonotype has ten or more counts. The V and J genes are TRBV20-1 and TRBJ2-2; no clear D gene. Germline-derived CDR1 and CDR2 are DFQATT and SNEGSKA (reference sequence). This CDR3 has 12 amino acids. Trimming took 3 bases from V and 4 from J, leaving 6 bases between them. CDR3 coding DNA: TGCAGTGCTAGCCACGTCACCGGGGAGCTGTTTTTT. This sequence encodes CSASHVTGELFF.

This clonotype appeared a few times. The chain joins TRBV11-2 to TRBJ1-4; perhaps TRBD1 as D (5 bases). Germline-derived CDR1 and CDR2 are SGHAT and FQNNGV. This CDR3 is built from 18 residues. The V gene lost 1 base and the J gene lost 8 bases, with 23 bases spanning the gap. The CDR3 sequence: CASSLVQLWGQLGEKLFF. Here the CDR3 DNA reads TGTGCCAGCAGCTTAGTCCAACTCTGGGGCCAATTAGGCGAAAAACTGTTTTTT.

V and J are TRBV5-1 and TRBJ2-2; D not certain. V was shortened by 1 base and J by 4 bases, with 11 bases between the two germline ends. The CDR3 is made up of 15 amino acids. Germline V gene data show CDR1 as SGHRS and CDR2 as YFSETQ. The CDR3 here is CASSLTSTLTGELFF. The CDR3 DNA reads as TGCGCCAGCAGCTTGACTTCGACCCTCACCGGGGAGCTGTTTTTT.

In this sample, this clonotype turned up many times. The gene calls are TRBV20-1 and TRBJ2-1; the D gene could be TRBD1 or TRBD2 (7 bases each). Between the trimmed V and J ends, which lost 0 bases and 5 bases, there was a span of 14 bases. CDR1 DFQATT and CDR2 SNEGSKA come from the germline V gene (reference sequence). CDR3 length: 15 residues. CDR3 residues: CSARDLRGGHNEQFF. The CDR3, as DNA: TGCAGTGCTAGAGATCTCAGGGGGGGACACAATGAGCAGTTCTTC.

This clonotype was seen a handful of times. The genes are TRBV19 and TRBJ2-1, with 10 bases matching TRBD1. Per germline, CDR1 LNHDA and CDR2 SQIVND (reference sequence). The CDR3 consists of 18 residues. After removal of 6 bases from V and 4 bases from J, the junction contained 15 bases not matched to a gene. The CDR3 coding sequence is TGTGCCAGTAGCATGCGCATCGACAGGGGGCGCTTGTACAATGAGCAGTTCTTC. As protein: CASSMRIDRGRLYNEQFF.

This clonotype showed up many times. The chain joins TRBV12-3 or TRBV12-4 to TRBJ2-4; D is undetermined. The CDR3 is 14 amino acids. V was cut by 6 bases and J by 6 bases, with 15 bases left in between. The CDR3 DNA is TGTGCCAGCAGCTTAACAGAGACCGTAAACATTCAGTACTTC. Translating it yields CASSLTETVNIQYF.

This clonotype was seen at least ten times. The chain joins TRBV28 to TRBJ2-7, with a tentative D call TRBD1 (7 bases). CDR1 MDHEN and CDR2 SYDVKM come from the germline V gene. The CDR3 covers 14 residues. The germline V and J ends were trimmed by 6 bases and 6 bases, with 18 bases remaining between them. The CDR3 nucleotides read TGTGCCAGCAGCGTGGCCGGGACAGCGGGCGAGCAGTACTTC. It yields the protein CASSVAGTAGEQYF.

The rearrangement joins TRBV20-1 to TRBJ2-7; 9 bases line up with TRBD2. Looked up from germline, CDR1 is DFQATT and CDR2 is SNEGSKA (reference sequence). Losses at the gene ends were 4 bases for V and 2 bases for J; bases not matched to a gene: 9. The CDR3 runs 15 residues. The CDR3 protein is CSATFGGRAAYEQYF. In DNA form, the CDR3 reads TGCAGTGCTACCTTTGGCGGGAGGGCCGCCTACGAGCAGTACTTC.

Worth noting for this clonotype: A read error may account for a junction end that differs from germline. This chain joins TRBV30 and TRBJ2-3, with D possibly matching TRBD2 (5 bases). Germline-derived CDR1 and CDR2 are GTSNPN and SVGIG (reference sequence). The CDR3 consists of 14 residues. CDR3 bases: TGTGCCTGGAGTGGAGTTGGGAGCACATATACGCAGTATTTT. Translation: CAWSGVGSTYTQYF.

This chain joins TRBV10-3 and TRBJ2-2; 8 nucleotides match TRBD1. The germline CDR1 and CDR2 sequences are ENHRY and SYGVKD. CDR3 length: 16 residues. V lost 2 bases to trimming and J lost 6 bases; unmatched junction nucleotides: 8. The CDR3 loop reads CAISESDRGIAGELFF. In DNA, the CDR3 is TGTGCCATCAGTGAGAGCGACAGGGGCATCGCCGGGGAGCTGTTTTTT.

Ten or more counts support this clonotype. The gene calls are TRBV10-3 and TRBJ1-1; D not resolved. The CDR3 spans 12 residues. The V end lost 7 bases, the J end lost 4 bases, and 10 bases lay between the germline ends. Per germline, CDR1 ENHRY and CDR2 SYGVKD. In DNA, the CDR3 is TGTGCCATCAAATCTGCCACCACTGAAGCTTTCTTT. Translating it yields CAIKSATTEAFF.

This clonotype has ten or more counts. J is TRBJ2-2 and V is TRBV29-1; 13 bases are a match to TRBD2. Germline loops: CDR1 SQVTM, CDR2 ANQGSEA. The CDR3 loop spans 16 amino acids. V lost 4 bases and J lost 1; bases outside the gene matches: 3. As DNA, the CDR3 is TGCAGCGTTGGACTAGCGGGAGGAGGGAACACCGGGGAGCTGTTTTTT. Translated: CSVGLAGGGNTGELFF.

As for this clonotype: A read error may explain this, as a much larger clone is one base away. This rearrangement joins TRBV20-1 to TRBJ2-1; tentatively, D is TRBD2 (6 bases). Looked up from germline, CDR1 is DFQATT and CDR2 is SNEGSKA (reference sequence). The CDR3 covers 12 residues. The CDR3 protein is CSARADYHEQFF. In DNA form, the CDR3 reads TGCAGTGCTAGAGCGGACTACCATGAGCAGTTCTTC.